This T cell receptor beta chain was identified during a study of CD8 T cells in Susac syndrome (dated by TCRdb to between 2018 and 2021). The study in broad terms: The study used repertoire sequencing to test whether antigen drove CD8+ T cell activation and differentiation in Susac syndrome. The investigation overall reported the following: The study acknowledged that relatively few individuals were included in the TCR sequencing and HLA analysis.

RNA was extracted using the RNeasy kit, and roughly 0.5 to 1 microgram was reverse transcribed with random hexamers. The immunoSEQ multiplex PCR assay, covering 54 Vbeta and 13 Jbeta segments, was used to amplify TCR beta CDR3 regions. To correct PCR amplification bias, a synthetic template baseline was used for both primer optimization and computational correction. Per the authors' processing: Reads were assigned to V, D and J genes according to IMGT and analyzed in immunoSEQ Analyzer, with only productive sequences retained. To calculate clonality, Shannon entropy was normalized by log2 of the number of productive unique sequences and then subtracted from one. For each patient and control, public and private clones were evaluated within the 100 most prevalent clones. Clones were defined as Susac-specific when absent from the healthy and MS cohorts, from about a thousand published viral clones and from other ImmuneACCESS disease sequences. Through fastp at Q25 and MiXCR, TCRdb rebuilt clones from the public reads, retaining in-frame beta chains. Merged by CDR3 protein, the rows form single entries marked with the most common genes and DNA. In this record, the V and J calls reflect TCRdb's handling and not the investigators' own analysis. In this sample the table shows about 180,000 distinct CDR3 sequences, approximately 96% of which occur a single time. Around 0.093% of the sample comes from the top ten.

Of note for this clonotype: Its recognized antigen is unknown. The record has no base qualities; no much larger clone is one base away.

Peripheral blood CD8+ and CD4+ T cells from healthy donors, Susac syndrome patients and multiple sclerosis patients were profiled by high-throughput TCR beta sequencing. Multiple sclerosis controls were treatment-naive patients with stable or active relapsing-remitting disease fulfilling revised McDonald criteria. Bulk CD8+ and CD4+ T cells were purified magnetically by negative isolation, whereas CD8+ TEMRA cells were enriched by FACS. Blood was drawn into EDTA tubes, processed within 24 hours, and PBMCs were isolated by density gradient centrifugation. PBMCs intended for TCR sequencing were cryopreserved in liquid nitrogen and thawed later in a water bath at 37 degrees C. The sorted or isolated CD4+, CD8+ and CD8+ TEMRA cells had a purity of 90% or higher. The cysteine opens and the phenylalanine closes a CDR3 of 13 amino acids. The retained sequence is limited to the CDR3, 39 bases, with the frame set at the first base. Trimming costs V 1 base and J 6 bases, and their ends lie 7 bases apart. Looking up the germline V gene yields CDR1 KGHSH and CDR2 LQKENI.

Sequencing input: CD4+ T cells from PBMCs. The rearrangement joined TRBV18 to TRBJ2-1, with the D gene too uncertain to name. The clonotype comes from a human donor with multiple sclerosis. The CDR3 protein sequence reads: CASSPLGFNEQFF. The base sequence is TGTGCCAGCTCACCACTAGGATTCAATGAGCAGTTCTTC.